Listed here is a single T cell receptor (beta chain). The data originate from a study of patients and donors after allogeneic stem cell transplantation. The CDR3 totals 14 residues. Deletions cut 3 bases from V and 5 bases from J, with 16 bases between. Germline loops: CDR1 SQVTM, CDR2 ANQGSEA. TCRdb re-called the RT-PCR reads through MiXCR, storing one row per CDR3 protein. The sample carries around 150,000 distinct CDR3 sequences, approximately 37% recorded once. The TCR was taken from a human donor who was either an allogeneic HSCT recipient or a stem cell or donor lymphocyte infusion donor (not recorded which). It is not recorded whose cells these are; they may come from a transplant donor. J is TRBJ1-1 and V is TRBV29-1; possibly TRBD1 for D (6 bases). What was sequenced was blood, either unsorted or a sorted T cell fraction (not recorded which). CDR3 sequence reads: CSVDPTGAGTEAFF. CDR3 in DNA: TGCAGCGTTGACCCGACAGGAGCTGGAACTGAAGCTTTCTTT.